What follows describes a single T cell receptor beta chain. Measured with immunoSEQ multiplex PCR; TCRdb has only the in-frame clones, and not every one. The profile shows around 76,000 clones, 70% to 90% of them singletons. From germline, CDR1 is SGHTA and CDR2 FQGTGA. CDR3 size: 17 residues. The junction had 7 bases not matched to a gene; V was cut back by 0 bases and J by 5 bases. This sample is part of a study of T cell responses to AZD1222 COVID-19 vaccine. The gene calls are TRBV7-3 and TRBJ2-1, with TRBD2 matching 10 bases. Sequencing was performed on peripheral blood, taken on day 0 of AZD1222 vaccination. The source is an adult in good health. The CDR3 reads CASSLTQRGGFDNEQFF. CDR3 nucleotide sequence: TGTGCCAGCAGCTTAACGCAGCGGGGGGGCTTCGACAATGAGCAGTTCTTC.